This TCR beta chain was captured by sequencing in a study of blood T cell repertoires in COVID-19. Study details: COVID-19 samples from acute and convalescent phases originated in the United States, Italy and Spain. Sources were T cells, B-cell-depleted T cells, or PBMCs; the material itself was cDNA or gDNA.

How the authors handled the data: Quantification of nucleated cells was approximated via reference gene primer amplification. This table comes from immunoSEQ multiplex PCR, and its TCRdb copy is limited to in-frame clones, with some not included. That table supplies the V and J calls and clone size; D and trimming were determined from the DNA. The table has roughly 210,000 clones, approximately 81% seen once. Germline CDR1 SNHLY, CDR2 FYNNEI. This CDR3 is built from 15 residues. V lost 6 bases to trimming and J lost 1 base, with 15 bases between them. Enrolment of Seattle patients took place during active infection, and they were followed longitudinally.

The material sequenced was peripheral blood. The receptor was isolated from a woman of 80 years or more with COVID-19, enrolled during active disease. V usage is TRBV2 and J usage is TRBJ1-1, with D possibly matching TRBD1 (6 bases). CDR3 sequence reads: CASRPRRTANTEAFF. As DNA, the CDR3 is TGTGCCAGCAGACCCCGTAGGACAGCGAACACTGAAGCTTTCTTT.